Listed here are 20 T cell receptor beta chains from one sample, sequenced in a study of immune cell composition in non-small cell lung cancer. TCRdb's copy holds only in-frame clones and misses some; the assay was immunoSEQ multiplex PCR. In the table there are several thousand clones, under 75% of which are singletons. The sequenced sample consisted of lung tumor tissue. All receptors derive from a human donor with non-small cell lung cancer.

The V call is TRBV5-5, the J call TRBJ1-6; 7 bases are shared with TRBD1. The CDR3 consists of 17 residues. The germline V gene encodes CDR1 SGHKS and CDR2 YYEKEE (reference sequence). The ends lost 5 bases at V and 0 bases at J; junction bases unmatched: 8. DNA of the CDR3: TGTGCCAGCAGTTCCGAGACAGGGAGCTCCTATAATTCACCCCTCCACTTT. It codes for CASSSETGSSYNSPLHF.

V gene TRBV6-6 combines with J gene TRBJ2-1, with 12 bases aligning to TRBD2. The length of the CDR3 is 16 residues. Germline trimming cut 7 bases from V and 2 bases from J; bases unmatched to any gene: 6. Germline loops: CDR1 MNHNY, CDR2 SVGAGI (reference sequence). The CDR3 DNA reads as TGTGCCAGCAATCCTAGCGGGAGGGCCACCTACAATGAGCAGTTCTTC. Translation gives CASNPSGRATYNEQFF.

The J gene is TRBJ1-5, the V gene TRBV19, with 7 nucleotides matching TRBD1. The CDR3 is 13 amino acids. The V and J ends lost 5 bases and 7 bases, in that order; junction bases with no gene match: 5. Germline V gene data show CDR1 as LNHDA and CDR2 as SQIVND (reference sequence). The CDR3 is CASSDRARQPQHF. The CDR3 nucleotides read TGTGCCAGTAGTGACAGGGCGAGGCAGCCCCAGCATTTT.

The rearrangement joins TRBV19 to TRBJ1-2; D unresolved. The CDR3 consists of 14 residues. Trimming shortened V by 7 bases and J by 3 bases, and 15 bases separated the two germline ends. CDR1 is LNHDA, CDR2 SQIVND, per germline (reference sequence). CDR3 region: CASTLDSGDYGYTF. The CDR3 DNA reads TGTGCCAGTACCCTCGACTCCGGCGACTATGGCTACACCTTC.

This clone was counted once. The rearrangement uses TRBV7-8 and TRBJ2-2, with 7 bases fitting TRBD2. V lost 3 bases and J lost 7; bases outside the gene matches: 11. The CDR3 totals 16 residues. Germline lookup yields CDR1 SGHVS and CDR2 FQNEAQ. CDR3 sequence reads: CASSFRVGRADGELFF. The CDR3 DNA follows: TGTGCCAGCAGCTTTCGTGTAGGGAGGGCCGACGGGGAGCTGTTTTTT.

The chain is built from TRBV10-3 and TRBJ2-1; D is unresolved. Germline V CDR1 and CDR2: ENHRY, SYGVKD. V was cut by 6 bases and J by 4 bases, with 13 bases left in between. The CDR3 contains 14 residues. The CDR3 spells CAIRSDELYNEQFF. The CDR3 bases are TGTGCCATCAGAAGTGACGAACTATACAATGAGCAGTTCTTC.

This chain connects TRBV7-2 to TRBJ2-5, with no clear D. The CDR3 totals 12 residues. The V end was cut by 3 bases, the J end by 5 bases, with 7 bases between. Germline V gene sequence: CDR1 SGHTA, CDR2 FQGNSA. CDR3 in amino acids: CASSLLLETQYF. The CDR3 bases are TGTGCCAGCAGCTTGCTATTGGAGACCCAGTACTTC.

The CDR3 DNA sequence: TGTGCCAGCAGCTCCCGCGGGAACAATGAGCAGTTCTTC. It specifies CASSSRGNNEQFF. The V and J genes are TRBV13 and TRBJ2-1; weak D call: TRBD2 (6 bases). Trimming cost V 4 bases and J 5 bases, with 9 bases left between them. The length of the CDR3 is 13 residues. Germline lookup yields CDR1 PRHDT and CDR2 FYEKMQ (reference sequence).

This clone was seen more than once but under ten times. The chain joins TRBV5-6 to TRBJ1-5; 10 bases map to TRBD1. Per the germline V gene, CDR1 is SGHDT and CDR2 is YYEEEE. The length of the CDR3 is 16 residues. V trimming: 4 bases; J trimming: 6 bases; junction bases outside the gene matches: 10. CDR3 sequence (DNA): TGTGCCAGCAGCCGAATCAGGGACAGGGGTTTTCAGCCCCAGCATTTT. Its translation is CASSRIRDRGFQPQHF.

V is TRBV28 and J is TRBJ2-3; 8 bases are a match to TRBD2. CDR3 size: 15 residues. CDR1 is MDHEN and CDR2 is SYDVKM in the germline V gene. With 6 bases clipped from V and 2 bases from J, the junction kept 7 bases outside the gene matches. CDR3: CASSLPSGLTDTQYF. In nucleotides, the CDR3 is TGTGCCAGCAGCCTGCCTAGCGGGCTCACAGATACGCAGTATTTT.

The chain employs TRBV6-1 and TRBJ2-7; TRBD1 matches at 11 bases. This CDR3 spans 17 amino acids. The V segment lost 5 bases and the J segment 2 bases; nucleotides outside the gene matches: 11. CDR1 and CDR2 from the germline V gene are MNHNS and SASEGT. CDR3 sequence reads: CASSQDLPGQGAYEQYF. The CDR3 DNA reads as TGTGCCAGCAGTCAAGACCTACCGGGACAGGGGGCCTACGAGCAGTACTTC.

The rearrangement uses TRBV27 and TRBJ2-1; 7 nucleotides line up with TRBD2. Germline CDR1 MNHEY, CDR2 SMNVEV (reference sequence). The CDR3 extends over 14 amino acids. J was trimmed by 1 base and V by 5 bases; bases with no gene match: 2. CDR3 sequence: CASSRGGSYNEQFF. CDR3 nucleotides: TGTGCCAGCAGTCGCGGGGGTTCCTACAATGAGCAGTTCTTC.

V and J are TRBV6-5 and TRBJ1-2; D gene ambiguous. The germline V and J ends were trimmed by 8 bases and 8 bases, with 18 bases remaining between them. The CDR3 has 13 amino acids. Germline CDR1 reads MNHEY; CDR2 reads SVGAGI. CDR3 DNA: TGTGCCAGCTCTACGGGCGGCGGGCGGGGCTACACCTTC. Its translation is CASSTGGGRGYTF.

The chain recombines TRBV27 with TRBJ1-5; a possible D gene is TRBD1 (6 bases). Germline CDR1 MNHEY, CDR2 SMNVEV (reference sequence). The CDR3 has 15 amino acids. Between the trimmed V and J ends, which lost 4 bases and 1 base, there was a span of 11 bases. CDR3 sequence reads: CASSWGGGSNQPQHF. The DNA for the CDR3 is TGTGCCAGCAGTTGGGGGGGCGGGAGCAATCAGCCCCAGCATTTT.

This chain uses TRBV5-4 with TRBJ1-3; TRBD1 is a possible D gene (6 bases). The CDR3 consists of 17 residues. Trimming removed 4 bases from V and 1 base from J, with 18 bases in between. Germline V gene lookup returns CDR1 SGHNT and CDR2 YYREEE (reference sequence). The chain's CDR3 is CASSPHGGAISGNTIYF. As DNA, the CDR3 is TGTGCCAGCAGCCCACATGGGGGGGCGATTTCTGGAAACACCATATATTTT.

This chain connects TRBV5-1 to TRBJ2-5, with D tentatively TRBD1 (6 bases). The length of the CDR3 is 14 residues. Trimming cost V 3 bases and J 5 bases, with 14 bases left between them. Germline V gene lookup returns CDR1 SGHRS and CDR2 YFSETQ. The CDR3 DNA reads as TGCGCCAGCAGCTCGGGACATCCGAGGGAGACCCAGTACTTC. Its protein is CASSSGHPRETQYF.

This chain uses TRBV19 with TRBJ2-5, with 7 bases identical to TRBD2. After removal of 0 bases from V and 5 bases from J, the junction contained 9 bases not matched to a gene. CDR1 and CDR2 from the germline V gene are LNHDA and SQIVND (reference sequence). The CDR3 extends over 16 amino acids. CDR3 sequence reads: CASSIDRSSGRETQYF. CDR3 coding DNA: TGTGCCAGTAGTATAGATCGGAGTAGCGGGCGGGAGACCCAGTACTTC.

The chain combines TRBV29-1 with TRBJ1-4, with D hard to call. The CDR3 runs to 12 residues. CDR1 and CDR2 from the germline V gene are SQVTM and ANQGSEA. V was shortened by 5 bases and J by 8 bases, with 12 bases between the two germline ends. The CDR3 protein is CSVRGSGEKLFF. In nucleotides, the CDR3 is TGCAGCGTTCGCGGCAGCGGGGAAAAACTGTTTTTT.

CDR3 coding DNA: TGCGCCAGCAGCCAGGTGGACAGGGAGGGCACTGAAGCTTTCTTT. Translating gives CASSQVDREGTEAFF. The chain uses TRBV4-1 and TRBJ1-1; 8 bases fit TRBD1. The ends lost 3 bases at V and 4 bases at J; junction bases unmatched: 7. The CDR3 loop spans 15 amino acids. The V gene's germline CDR1 is MGHRA and CDR2 YSYEKL.

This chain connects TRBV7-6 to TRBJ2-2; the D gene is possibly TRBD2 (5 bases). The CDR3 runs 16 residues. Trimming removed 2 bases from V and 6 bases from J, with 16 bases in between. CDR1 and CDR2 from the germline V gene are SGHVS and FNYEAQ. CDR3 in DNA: TGTGCCAGCAGCTTAATCCCACTAGTAAAAGCCGGGGAGCTGTTTTTT. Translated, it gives CASSLIPLVKAGELFF.